The 14 T cell receptor beta chains listed next were all sequenced from one sample in a study of cytomegalovirus exposure and HLA in healthy donors. Primers: 60 Vbeta forward and 13 Jbeta reverse. Produced via immunoSEQ multiplex PCR; TCRdb's table is partial and in-frame only. Altogether 150,000 to 180,000 clones are present, 70% to 80% being singletons, with the ten largest covering about 13%. Sequences were obtained from PBMCs. The receptors were gathered from a man aged 25 to 40 in good health and CMV-seropositive.

This clone was seen only once. V usage is TRBV5-6 and J usage is TRBJ1-4; D perhaps matches TRBD1 (6 bases). The CDR3 is made up of 17 amino acids. In germline, CDR1 is SGHDT, CDR2 YYEEEE. V lost 3 bases and J 4 bases, leaving 19 bases between the germline ends. CDR3 in amino acids: CASSSTLRQANNEKLFF. The CDR3 DNA reads TGTGCCAGCAGCTCAACCCTCCGACAGGCCAATAATGAAAAACTGTTTTTT. Full variable domain (remainder filled in from reference TRBV5-6 and TRBJ1-4): DAGVTQSPTHLIKTRGQQVTLRCSPKSGHDTVSWYQQALGQGPQFIFQYYEEEERQRGNFPDRFSGHQFPNYSSELNVNALLLGDSALYLCASSSTLRQANNEKLFFGSGTQLSVL.

As regards this clone: The same CDR3 arises from other DNA sequences in this sample as well. The V gene is TRBV18, the J gene TRBJ2-7, with D perhaps matching TRBD1 (5 bases). This CDR3 region has 12 residues. V shed 6 bases and J shed 1 base, with 7 bases lying between them. Germline values: CDR1 KGHSH, CDR2 LQKENI. The DNA for the CDR3 is TGTGCCAGCTCGCAGGGTTCCTACGAGCAGTACTTC. Residues: CASSQGSYEQYF.

Notes on this clone: The same CDR3 also results from other DNA sequences found in this sample. The CDR3 loop reads CASSPRQGGTEAFF. The CDR3 region has the DNA TGTGCCAGCAGTCCGAGACAGGGTGGCACTGAAGCTTTCTTT. This chain links TRBV27 with TRBJ1-1; 7 bases match TRBD1. The CDR3 totals 14 residues. CDR1 MNHEY and CDR2 SMNVEV come from the germline V gene (reference sequence). V was pared by 5 bases and J by 4 bases, with 7 bases of the junction left unmatched.

This clone was detected once. The V gene is TRBV7-2, the J gene TRBJ1-5; weak D call: TRBD1 (5 bases). Germline V gene sequence: CDR1 SGHTA, CDR2 FQGNSA. With 5 bases removed from V and 9 bases from J, the gap between germline ends came to 14 bases. The CDR3 has 13 residues. As DNA, the CDR3 is TGTGCCAGCAGCCCAGGGTACAACCGGCCCCAGCATTTT. It is translated as CASSPGYNRPQHF.

The chain employs TRBV7-3 and TRBJ2-7, with 11 positions matching TRBD1. Germline CDR1 and CDR2: SGHTA and FQGTGA. With V trimmed by 5 bases and J by 5 bases, 11 bases remained unmatched. This CDR3 is 16 amino acids long. For the CDR3, the DNA is TGTGCCAGCAGCCGGACAGGGGGCGCTGGGGGTGACGAGCAGTACTTC. The encoded protein is CASSRTGGAGGDEQYF.

The chain joins TRBV18 to TRBJ2-7; 10 positions agree with TRBD2. Per germline, CDR1 KGHSH and CDR2 LQKENI. The CDR3 covers 15 residues. V gave up 0 bases and J gave up 7 bases; unmatched junction bases: 6. The DNA for the CDR3 is TGTGCCAGCTCACCACCCCTAGCGGGAGTGGGGGAGCAGTACTTC. This translates into CASSPPLAGVGEQYF.

V usage is TRBV14 and J usage is TRBJ2-3; the match to TRBD2 covers 7 bases. CDR3 length: 17 residues. V trimming: 5 bases; J trimming: 2 bases; junction bases outside the gene matches: 13. Germline V gives CDR1 SGHDN, CDR2 FVKESK. CDR3 region: CASSDKWGTTNTDTQYF. DNA of the CDR3: TGTGCCAGCAGCGACAAATGGGGGACTACGAACACAGATACGCAGTATTTT.

The CDR3 sequence is CASSLSVSGQGAYGYTF. The DNA for the CDR3 is TGTGCCAGCAGTTTATCTGTGTCCGGTCAGGGCGCCTATGGCTACACCTTC. The genes are TRBV27 and TRBJ1-2; D may be TRBD1 (5 bases). The CDR3 has 17 residues. The ends were cut back, 0 bases at V and 4 bases at J, with 18 bases in the middle. The germline V gene has CDR1 MNHEY and CDR2 SMNVEV (reference sequence).

Here the CDR3 reads CASSPRGLADYEQYF. DNA of the CDR3: TGTGCCAGCAGCCCCCGGGGACTAGCGGATTACGAGCAGTACTTC. The chain combines TRBV9 with TRBJ2-7; TRBD2 matches at 11 bases. Trimming cost V 4 bases and J 4 bases; bases outside gene matches: 7. The CDR3 runs 15 residues. Germline-derived CDR1 and CDR2 are SGDLS and YYNGEE.

The chain recombines TRBV29-1 with TRBJ2-7; 7 bases are a match to TRBD1. There are 17 residues in the CDR3. The germline V gene has CDR1 SQVTM and CDR2 ANQGSEA. Germline trimming cut 4 bases from V and 3 bases from J; bases unmatched to any gene: 18. CDR3 sequence (DNA): TGCAGCGTTGGGGGTGGAATTCCGGGACAGAACCACTACGAGCAGTACTTC. As protein: CSVGGGIPGQNHYEQYF.

This clone was detected only a few times. The rearrangement uses TRBV2 and TRBJ1-5; TRBD1 aligns across 8 bases. The CDR3 is made up of 15 amino acids. The germline gives CDR1 SNHLY, CDR2 FYNNEI. The V gene end was trimmed by 6 bases and the J gene end by 6 bases; junction bases not matched to a gene: 10. CDR3 nucleotides: TGTGCCAGCAGCCTCCAACAGGGGGATCGTCAGCCCCAGCATTTT. Translating gives CASSLQQGDRQPQHF.

The chain carries TRBV7-2 and TRBJ1-4, with TRBD1 as a possible D gene (5 bases). The CDR3 is 14 amino acids. CDR1 is SGHTA, CDR2 FQGNSA, per germline. The V end lost 5 bases, the J end lost 8 bases, and 15 bases lay between the germline ends. CDR3 bases: TGTGCCAGCAGCCAGGGTCGAGTCGGCGAAAAACTGTTTTTT. Its translation: CASSQGRVGEKLFF.

The chain combines TRBV28 with TRBJ2-7; TRBD2 matches at 12 bases. This CDR3 comprises 15 residues. Germline CDR1 MDHEN, CDR2 SYDVKM. After removal of 3 bases from V and 10 bases from J, the junction contained 10 bases not matched to a gene. Here the CDR3 reads CASSLSASGRAPQYF. In DNA form, the CDR3 reads TGTGCCAGCAGTTTGTCGGCTAGCGGGAGGGCTCCTCAGTACTTC. Full variable domain (rest looked up from reference TRBV28 and TRBJ2-7): DVKVTQSSRYLVKRTGEKVFLECVQDMDHENMFWYRQDPGLGLRLIYFSYDVKMKEKGDIPEGYSVSREKKERFSLILESASTNQTSMYLCASSLSASGRAPQYFGPGTRLTVT.

The V call is TRBV18, the J call TRBJ1-5; 10 bases are a match to TRBD1. With 6 bases clipped from V and 0 bases from J, the junction kept 23 bases outside the gene matches. This CDR3 is 22 amino acids long. The germline V gene encodes CDR1 KGHSH and CDR2 LQKENI. The CDR3 coding sequence is TGTGCCAGCTCGGAAAGGCAGATCCCGGGACAGGGGCGACTCTATAGCAATCAGCCCCAGCATTTT. Translation: CASSERQIPGQGRLYSNQPQHF.